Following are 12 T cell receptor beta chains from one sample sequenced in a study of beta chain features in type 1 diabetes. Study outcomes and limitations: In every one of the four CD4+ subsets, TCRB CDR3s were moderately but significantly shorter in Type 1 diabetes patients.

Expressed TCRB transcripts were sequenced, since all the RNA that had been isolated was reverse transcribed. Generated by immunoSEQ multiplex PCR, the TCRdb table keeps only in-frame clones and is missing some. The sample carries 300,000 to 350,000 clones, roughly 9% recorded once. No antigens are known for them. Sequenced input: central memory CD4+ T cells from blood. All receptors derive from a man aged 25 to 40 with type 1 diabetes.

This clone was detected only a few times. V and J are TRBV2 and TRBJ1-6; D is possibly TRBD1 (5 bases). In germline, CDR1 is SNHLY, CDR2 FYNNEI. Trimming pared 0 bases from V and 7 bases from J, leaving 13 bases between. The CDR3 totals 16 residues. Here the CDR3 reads CASSEAGVRGNSPLHF. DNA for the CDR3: TGTGCCAGCAGTGAAGCAGGGGTAAGAGGAAATTCACCCCTCCACTTT.

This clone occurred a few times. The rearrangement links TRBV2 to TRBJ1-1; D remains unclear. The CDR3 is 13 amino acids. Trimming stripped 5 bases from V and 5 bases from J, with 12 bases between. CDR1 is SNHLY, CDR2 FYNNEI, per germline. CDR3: CASSPQKGTEAFF. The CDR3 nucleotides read TGTGCCAGCAGTCCCCAGAAGGGAACTGAAGCTTTCTTT.

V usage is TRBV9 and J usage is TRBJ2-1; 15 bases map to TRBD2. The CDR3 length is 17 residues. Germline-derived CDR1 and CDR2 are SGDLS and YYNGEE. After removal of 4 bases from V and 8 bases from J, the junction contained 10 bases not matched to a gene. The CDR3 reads CASSLGLAGGPPDEQFF. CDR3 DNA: TGTGCCAGCAGCCTCGGACTAGCGGGGGGGCCGCCCGATGAGCAGTTCTTC.

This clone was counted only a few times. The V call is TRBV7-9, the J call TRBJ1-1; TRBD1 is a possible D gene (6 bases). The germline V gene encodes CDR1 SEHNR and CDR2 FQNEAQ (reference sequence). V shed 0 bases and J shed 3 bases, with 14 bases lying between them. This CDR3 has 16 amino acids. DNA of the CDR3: TGTGCCAGCAGCTTAGCGCGGGCAGGGGAGGACACTGAAGCTTTCTTT. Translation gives CASSLARAGEDTEAFF.

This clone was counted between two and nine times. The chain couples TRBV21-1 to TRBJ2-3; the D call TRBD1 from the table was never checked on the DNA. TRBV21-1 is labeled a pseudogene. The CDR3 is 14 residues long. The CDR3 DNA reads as TGTGCCAGCAGCTTAACATCGATTCCAGATACGCAGTATTTT. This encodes CASSLTSIPDTQYF.

CDR3 residues: CASGPQLAGKNGEQFF. The CDR3, as DNA: TGTGCCAGCGGCCCTCAACTAGCGGGAAAAAACGGGGAGCAGTTCTTC. The chain uses TRBV5-4 and TRBJ2-1, with 10 bases matching TRBD2. CDR1 is SGHNT and CDR2 is YYREEE in the germline V gene (reference sequence). The CDR3 is made up of 16 amino acids. V lost 7 bases and J lost 10; bases outside the gene matches: 17.

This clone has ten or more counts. The CDR3 DNA reads TGTGCCAGTACGACAGACGTCGAAAGGTCCTCTGGAAACACCATATATTTT. This translates into CASTTDVERSSGNTIYF. The rearrangement joins TRBV19 to TRBJ1-3, with a possible D match to TRBD1 (5 bases). CDR1 is LNHDA and CDR2 is SQIVND in the germline V gene (reference sequence). This CDR3 comprises 17 residues. V lost 7 bases and J lost 0, with 19 bases in between.

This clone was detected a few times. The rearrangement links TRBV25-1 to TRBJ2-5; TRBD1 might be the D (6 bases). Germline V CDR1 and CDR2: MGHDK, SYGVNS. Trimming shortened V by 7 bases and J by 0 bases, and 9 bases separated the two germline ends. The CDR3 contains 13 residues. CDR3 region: CASKGTYQETQYF. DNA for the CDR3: TGTGCCAGCAAGGGGACATACCAAGAGACCCAGTACTTC. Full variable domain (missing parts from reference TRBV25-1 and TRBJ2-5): EADIYQTPRYLVIGTGKKITLECSQTMGHDKMYWYQQDPGMELHLIHYSYGVNSTEKGDLSSESTVSRIRTEHFPLTLESARPSHTSQYLCASKGTYQETQYFGPGTRLLVL.

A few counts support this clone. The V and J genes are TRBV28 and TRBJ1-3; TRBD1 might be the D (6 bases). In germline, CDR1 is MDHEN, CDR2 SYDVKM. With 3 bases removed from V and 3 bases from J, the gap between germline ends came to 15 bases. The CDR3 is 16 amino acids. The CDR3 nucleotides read TGTGCCAGCAGTTTTAAAACAGGGTCAGGTGGAAACACCATATATTTT. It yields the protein CASSFKTGSGGNTIYF.

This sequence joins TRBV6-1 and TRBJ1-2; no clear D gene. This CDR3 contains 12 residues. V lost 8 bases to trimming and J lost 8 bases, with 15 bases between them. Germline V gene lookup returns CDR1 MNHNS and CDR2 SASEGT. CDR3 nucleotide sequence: TGTGCCAGCCCGGGCGTTCCCGTCGGCTACACCTTC. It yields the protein CASPGVPVGYTF.

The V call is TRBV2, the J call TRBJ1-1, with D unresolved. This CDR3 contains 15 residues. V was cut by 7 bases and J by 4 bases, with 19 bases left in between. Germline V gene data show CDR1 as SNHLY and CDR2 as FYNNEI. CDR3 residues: CASTLDTAIPTEAFF. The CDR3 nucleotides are TGTGCCAGCACCCTCGACACGGCTATCCCCACTGAAGCTTTCTTT.

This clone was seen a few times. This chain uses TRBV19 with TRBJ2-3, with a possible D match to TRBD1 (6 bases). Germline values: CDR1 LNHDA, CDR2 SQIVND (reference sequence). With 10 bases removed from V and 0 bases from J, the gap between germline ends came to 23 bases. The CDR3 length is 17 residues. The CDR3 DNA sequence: TGTGCCACCTCGGGGCTTCCGGGACACCTCAGCACAGATACGCAGTATTTT. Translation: CATSGLPGHLSTDTQYF. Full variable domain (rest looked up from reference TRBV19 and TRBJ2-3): DGGITQSPKYLFRKEGQNVTLSCEQNLNHDAMYWYRQDPGQGLRLIYYSQIVNDFQKGDIAEGYSVSREKKESFPLTVTSAQKNPTAFYLCATSGLPGHLSTDTQYFGPGTRLTVL.